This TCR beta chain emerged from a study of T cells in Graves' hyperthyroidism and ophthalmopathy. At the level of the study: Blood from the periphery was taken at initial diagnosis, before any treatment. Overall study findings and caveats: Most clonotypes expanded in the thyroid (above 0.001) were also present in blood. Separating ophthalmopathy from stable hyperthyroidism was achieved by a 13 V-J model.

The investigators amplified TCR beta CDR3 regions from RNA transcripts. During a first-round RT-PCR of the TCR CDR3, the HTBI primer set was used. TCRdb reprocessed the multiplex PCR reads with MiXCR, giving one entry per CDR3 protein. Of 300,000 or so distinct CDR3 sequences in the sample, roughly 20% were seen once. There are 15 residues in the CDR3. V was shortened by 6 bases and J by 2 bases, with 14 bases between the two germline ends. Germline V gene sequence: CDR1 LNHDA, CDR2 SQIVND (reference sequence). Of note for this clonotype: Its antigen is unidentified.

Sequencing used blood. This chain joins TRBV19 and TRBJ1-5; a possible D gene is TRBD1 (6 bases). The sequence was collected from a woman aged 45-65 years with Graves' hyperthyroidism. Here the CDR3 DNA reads TGTGCCAGTAGCCCTATGGACAGTCGCAATCAGCCCCAGCATTTT. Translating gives CASSPMDSRNQPQHF.